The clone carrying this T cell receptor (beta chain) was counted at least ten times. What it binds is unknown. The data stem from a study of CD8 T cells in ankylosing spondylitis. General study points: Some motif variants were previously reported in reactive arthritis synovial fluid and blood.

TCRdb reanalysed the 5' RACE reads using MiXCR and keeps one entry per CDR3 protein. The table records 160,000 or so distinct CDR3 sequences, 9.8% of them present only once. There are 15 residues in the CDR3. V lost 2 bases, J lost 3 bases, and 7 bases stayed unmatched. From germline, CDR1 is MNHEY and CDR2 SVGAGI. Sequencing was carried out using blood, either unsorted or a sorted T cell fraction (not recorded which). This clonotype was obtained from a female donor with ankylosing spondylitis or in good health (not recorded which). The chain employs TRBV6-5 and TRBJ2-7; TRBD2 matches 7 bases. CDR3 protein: CASSYPTSYGYEQYF. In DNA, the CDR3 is TGTGCCAGCAGTTACCCGACTAGCTATGGCTACGAGCAGTACTTC.